The rows below give T cell receptor beta chains drawn from one sample of a study of beta chain features in type 1 diabetes. This table comes from immunoSEQ multiplex PCR, and its TCRdb copy is limited to in-frame clones, with some not included. In the table there are some 640,000 clones, over 12% of which are singletons. The sample consisted of naive CD4+ T cells from blood. All receptors come from a man aged 18 to 30 with type 1 diabetes. Both conserved end residues are part of each CDR3. A clone size is listed for some rows: how often the clone was seen (once, few, many), or a class if it is expanded.

>TRBV9|few|TRBJ2-2
CASSVASGALTGELFF
>TRBV5-4|.|TRBJ1-1
CASSRGTENTEAFF
>TRBV29-1|.|TRBJ2-7
CSVEDRDSYEQYF
>TRBV4-2|.|TRBJ2-5
CASSQVFGTPHQETQYF
>TRBV28|.|TRBJ2-2
CASNRVGDTGELFF
>TRBV20-1|.|TRBJ2-3
CSAPGVATQYF
>TRBV30|few|TRBJ2-5
CAWSFPPGGETQYF
>TRBV4-1|.|TRBJ1-4
CASGTGESNEKLFF
>TRBV5-4|.|TRBJ2-3
CASRYEPGLLTDTQYF
>TRBV28|few|TRBJ1-2
CASGQPHYGYTF
>TRBV30|.|TRBJ1-3
CAWSVGGFSGNTIYF
>TRBV7-2|.|TRBJ2-3
CASSLGLAYTDTQYF
>TRBV15|few|TRBJ1-5
CATSRDRQGEEDQPQHF
>TRBV5-1|.|TRBJ2-5
CASSLGAGTETQYF
>TRBV30|few|TRBJ1-2
CACSASGYTF
>TRBV29-1|.|.
CSTVTGTDSYEQYF
>TRBV10-2|few|TRBJ1-1
CASIDGRGSTEAFF
>TRBV7-9|.|TRBJ1-5
CASSRTFSLPQHF
>TRBV2|.|TRBJ1-3
CASSEGLRGNTIYF
>TRBV30|few|TRBJ2-1
CAWSVTGSQGQFF
>TRBV9|few|TRBJ2-7
CASSPRDGEQYF
>TRBV4-3|.|TRBJ2-3
CASSPAAGTQYF
>TRBV7-2|.|TRBJ2-7
CASSLASGSIEQYF
>TRBV30|few|TRBJ1-5
CAWSSREDQPQHF
>TRBV7-2|few|TRBJ1-1
CASSLARHLNTEAFF
>TRBV4-3|.|TRBJ2-5
CASSQGFGLQGAQETQYF
>TRBV30|.|TRBJ2-7
CAWGEPGLLFYEQYF
>TRBV4-2|few|TRBJ2-5
CASSLAQGAQETQYF
>TRBV29-1|.|TRBJ2-3
CSVRGTPGANTQYF
>TRBV7-2|few|TRBJ1-5
CASSLEDSSQHF
>TRBV9|few|TRBJ1-4
CASSVSMGQPYEKLFF
>TRBV11-2|few|TRBJ2-3
CASSPGTDTQYF
>TRBV11-2|few|TRBJ2-1
CASSQTSGAPLEQFF
>TRBV28|.|TRBJ1-2
CASSLGQHLEGYTF
>TRBV19|few|TRBJ1-1
CASSSLVMGSLMHTEAFF
>TRBV5-4|.|TRBJ2-5
CASSSYTGKETQYF
>TRBV7-3|few|TRBJ2-2
CASSLYRPGGELFF
>TRBV9|.|TRBJ2-3
CASSVNVGDTQYF
>TRBV4-1|.|TRBJ1-4
CASSREPGSTNEKLFF
>TRBV5-1|.|TRBJ2-5
CASSLLAGSQETQYF
>TRBV30|few|TRBJ2-3
CAWSVSSKDTQYF
>TRBV18|few|TRBJ2-3
CASSPGLAGTSTDTQYF
>TRBV5-1|.|TRBJ2-3
CASSLGTVTDTQYF
>TRBV10-3|.|TRBJ2-5
CAISGATGQETQYF
>TRBV4-2|.|TRBJ2-1
CASSQGVSTSYNEQFF
>TRBV27|few|TRBJ1-6
CASTNGYNSPLHF
>TRBV6-6|few|TRBJ1-4
CASSSLGTGGNEKLFF
>TRBV10-3|few|TRBJ2-3
CAISERGLAGAGTDTQYF
>TRBV7-2|few|TRBJ1-2
CASSLRSQGGYGYTF
>TRBV29-1|.|TRBJ1-2
CSFLTRAGGYTF
>TRBV28|few|TRBJ1-4
CASSSLVGPKLFF
>TRBV18|.|TRBJ2-1
CASSPRTGLNEQFF
>TRBV18|few|TRBJ1-1
CASSPDRQHEAFF
>TRBV10-3|.|TRBJ2-7
CAISPGSPYEQYF
>TRBV4-3|few|TRBJ2-3
CASSQDSGTDTQYF
>TRBV7-9|.|TRBJ2-1
CASSLLSGNNEQFF
>TRBV18|.|TRBJ1-2
CASSPMSRSDGYTF
>TRBV30|few|TRBJ2-5
CAWTPTSGKETQYF
>TRBV18|few|TRBJ1-1
CASSPLEKGMNTEAFF
>TRBV7-2|few|TRBJ2-1
CASSFGAATYNEQFF